The source of this T cell receptor (beta chain) is a study of blood T cell repertoires in COVID-19. Study summary: COVID-19 samples from acute and convalescent phases originated in the United States, Italy and Spain. PBMCs, B-cell-depleted T cells, or T cells were the source of the cDNA or gDNA that made up the material.

The CDR3 is made up of 16 amino acids. Per the germline V gene, CDR1 is MNHEY and CDR2 is SMNVEV (reference sequence). The V gene end was trimmed by 4 bases and the J gene end by 5 bases; junction bases not matched to a gene: 8. TCRdb's table, derived via immunoSEQ multiplex PCR, lists solely in-frame clones and lacks some. Among 45,000 to 65,000 clones, around 79% were seen once, and the ten largest hold around 43%. This clone was seen a handful of times. The source is a man in his sixties or seventies with active or convalescent COVID-19. Sequenced input: peripheral blood. The chain is built from TRBV27 and TRBJ2-2, with 9 bases matching TRBD1. CDR3 coding DNA: TGTGCCAGCAGTTCCCGGGGACAGGGACATACCGGGGAGCTGTTTTTT. Its translation is CASSSRGQGHTGELFF.